This TCR beta chain stems from a study of TIL therapy for anti-PD-1-resistant metastatic lung cancer. Turning to the study itself: Tumors had a median PD-L1 proportion score of 4.5% to 7%. Tumors carried a median about 1.6 non-synonymous mutations per megabase. Findings and limits, study-wide: Patients were highly selected, enriched for treatment-naive, never-smoker and oncogene-addicted cases.

The time point was: pre-treatment sample, taken before nivolumab and TIL therapy. This CDR3 is built from 16 residues. Germline V gene data show CDR1 as LGHNA and CDR2 as YSLEER. Between the trimmed V and J ends, which lost 2 bases and 7 bases, there was a span of 15 bases. This clone was seen once. The antigen is unknown. Sequencing used immunoSEQ v3. Each library reached some 2 million read pairs, or about 5-6 million at deep level. Libraries were prepared by immunoSEQ multiplex PCR; TCRdb keeps only in-frame clonotypes and omits some of them. The data hold more than 55,000 clones, with around four fifths observed a single time.

This chain links TRBV4-3 with TRBJ1-6, with D hard to call. This TCR derives from a person aged 25 to 80 with non-small cell lung cancer. The source was blood, collected at baseline. The CDR3 is CASSQSGRAGNSPLHF. CDR3 sequence (DNA): TGCGCCAGCAGCCAATCCGGACGGGCGGGGAATTCACCCCTCCACTTT.